This T cell receptor (beta chain) was retrieved from a study of tissue T cells after allogeneic stem cell transplantation (dated by TCRdb to 2021 to 2024). About the full investigation: Using research autopsies of patients with and without GVHD, plus mouse models of GVHD, the study profiled TCR beta repertoires across many tissues. On the human side, the study was prospective and observational, with no blinding or randomization.

On the study overall, not on this receptor specifically: In both patients and mice, T cells from blood and spleen covered only a limited part of the TCR repertoire found in tissues. The patient cohort was small and clinically heterogeneous, and sampling depth was acknowledged as a limitation. Which tissue TCRs were alloreactive or antigen-specific was not determined in the study, and some of the clones might have been host cells that persisted. Within patients, how anatomically similar tissues were was a major factor shaping TCR repertoire composition, regardless of disease or transplant status. Few T cell clones were found to be shared across patients, but shared repertoire signatures across patients were revealed in a tissue-specific fashion by motif-based clustering.

The receptor library was made with the immunoSEQ multiplex PCR assay. TCRbeta CDR3 sequencing was performed at survey depth by Adaptive Biotechnologies, and CDR3 sequences, V/J genes, productive frequency and template counts were reported. Amplification of TCR beta CDR3 regions was performed from genomic DNA rather than from RNA. The authors' pipeline ran thus. Jensen-Shannon divergence was used to quantify pairwise repertoire overlap between tissues, with a value of 1 meaning complete divergence and a value of 0 meaning identical repertoires. Based on pairwise JSD values, tissues were grouped by single-linkage agglomerative hierarchical clustering, and the results were shown as dendrograms. GLIPH2 was run on all patient samples with simulation_depth 1000, kmer_min_depth 3, cdr3_length_cutoff 8, keeping groups with more than two unique CDR3s. A standardized tissue-overlap score extrapolated Jaccard GLIPH-group overlap across patients to a standard repertoire size of 1000 clones. To look at how diversity was associated with clinical or experimental variables, linear mixed-effect models were used, with tissue treated as a fixed effect and individual treated as a random effect. The clones in this table, taken by TCRdb from immuneACCESS, are in-frame only. Not every clone is retained; where verified, under half of the shortfall comes from an unresolved V gene, and the cause of the rest is unknown. The D gene and trimming were derived from the DNA, and the V and J assignments and clone size from that table. This sample lists nearly 4,000 clones; roughly 53% were detected once. The biggest ten clones account for more than 6% of the sample.

This clone occurred a few times. Its antigen specificity is not known. In this entry, gene names and germline sequences are mouse ones. The read gets to within 1 residue of the CDR3 end, and the germline J gene fills in the rest. The time point label of this sample denotes: mouse harvest day 7 after allogeneic transplant. Mouse grafts combined 10^7 T-cell-depleted bone marrow cells with 10^6 splenic CD5+ T cells, given via tail vein injection. GVHD in mice was modeled with a major MHC-mismatch B6 (H2b) into BALB/c (H2d) model, and tissues were profiled at day 7 or 14. Mouse tissues and retro-orbital blood were harvested on day 7 or 14 post-transplant using separate sterile tools per animal; livers were flushed beforehand. Before genomic DNA isolation with the DNeasy Blood & Tissue Kit, mouse tissues were minced with razor blades in buffered saline. CDR1 SGHND and CDR2 FRSKSL were looked up in the germline V gene. Its CDR3 holds 15 amino acids, cysteine through phenylalanine. Shown are 42 bases from within the CDR3, in frame from base 1. At the junction V is shortened by 0 bases and J by 7 bases; bases outside the gene matches: 8.

The chain links TRBV15 with TRBJ2-7, and TRBD2 aligns with 8 junction nucleotides. This TCR came from a female BALB/c mouse given C57BL/6 T cells with graft-versus-host disease after an allogeneic hematopoietic cell transplant. Sample: gut tissue. The CDR3 protein: CASSLALGWGDEQYF. The CDR3 DNA, read in part, is TGTGCCAGCAGTTTAGCGCTTGGCTGGGGGGACGAACAGTAC.